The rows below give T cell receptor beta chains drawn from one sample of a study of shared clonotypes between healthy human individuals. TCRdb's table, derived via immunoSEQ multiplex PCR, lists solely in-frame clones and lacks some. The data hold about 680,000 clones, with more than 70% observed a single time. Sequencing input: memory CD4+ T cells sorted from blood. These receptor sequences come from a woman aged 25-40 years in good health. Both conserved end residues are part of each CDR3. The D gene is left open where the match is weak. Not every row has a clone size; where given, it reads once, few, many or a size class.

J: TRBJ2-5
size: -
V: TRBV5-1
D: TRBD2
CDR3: CASSSRTSGVETQYF
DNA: TGCGCCAGCAGCTCCCGGACTAGCGGGGTGGAGACCCAGTACTTC

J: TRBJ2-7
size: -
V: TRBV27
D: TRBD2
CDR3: CASSRGGAHGKQYF
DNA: TGTGCCAGCAGTAGGGGAGGGGCCCACGGAAAGCAGTACTTC

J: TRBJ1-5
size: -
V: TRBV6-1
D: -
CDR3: CASSARGLGDQPQHF
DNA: TGTGCCAGCAGTGCTCGGGGGCTCGGGGATCAGCCCCAGCATTTT

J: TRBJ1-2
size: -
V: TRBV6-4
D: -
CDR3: CASSFPYGYTF
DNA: TGTGCCAGCAGTTTCCCCTATGGCTACACCTTC

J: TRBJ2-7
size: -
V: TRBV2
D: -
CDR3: CASRGDWRAREQYF
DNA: TGTGCCAGCAGGGGTGACTGGAGGGCCCGCGAGCAGTACTTC

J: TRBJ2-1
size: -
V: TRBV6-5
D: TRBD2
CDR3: CASSLLAEKSNEQFF
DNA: TGTGCCAGCAGTCTACTAGCGGAGAAAAGCAATGAGCAGTTCTTC

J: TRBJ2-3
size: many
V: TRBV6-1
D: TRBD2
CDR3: CASSEEGRAGVVDTQYF
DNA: TGTGCCAGCAGTGAAGAGGGAAGAGCGGGAGTGGTAGATACGCAGTATTTT

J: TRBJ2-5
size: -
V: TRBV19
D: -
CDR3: CASSIRGSETQYF
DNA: TGTGCCAGTAGTATAAGGGGCTCGGAGACCCAGTACTTC

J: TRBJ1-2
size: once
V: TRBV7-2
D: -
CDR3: CASSPSGTGNYGYTF
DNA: TGTGCCAGCAGCCCCTCCGGGACGGGCAACTATGGCTACACCTTC

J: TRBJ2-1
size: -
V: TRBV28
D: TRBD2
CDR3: CASRQTSGRAPYNEQFF
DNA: TGTGCCAGCAGGCAGACTAGCGGGAGGGCCCCCTACAATGAGCAGTTCTTC

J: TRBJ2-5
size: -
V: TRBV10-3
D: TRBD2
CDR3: CAISLTLFSGRRKTQYF
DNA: TGTGCCATCAGTCTCACTCTTTTTAGCGGGAGAAGGAAGACCCAGTACTTC

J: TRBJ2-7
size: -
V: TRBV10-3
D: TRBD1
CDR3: CAISESSGGNEQYF
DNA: TGTGCCATCAGTGAGTCTTCAGGGGGCAACGAGCAGTACTTC

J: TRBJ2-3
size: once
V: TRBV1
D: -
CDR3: CTSSQGRLSTDTQYF
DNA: TGCACCAGCAGCCAAGGACGGCTCAGCACAGATACGCAGTATTTT

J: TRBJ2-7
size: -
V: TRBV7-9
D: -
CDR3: CASSPEAGDSLYEQYF
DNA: TGTGCCAGCAGCCCGGAGGCTGGTGACAGCCTCTACGAGCAGTACTTC

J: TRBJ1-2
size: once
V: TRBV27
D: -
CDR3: CASSSPTGFGYTF
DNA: TGTGCCAGCAGCTCCCCTACAGGATTTGGCTACACCTTC

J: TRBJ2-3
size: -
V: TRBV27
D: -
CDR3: CASSSQGGLMHTDTQYF
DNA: TGTGCCAGCAGCTCCCAAGGCGGACTTATGCACACAGATACGCAGTATTTT

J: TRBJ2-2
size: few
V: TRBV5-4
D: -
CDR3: CASSPTDSYTGELFF
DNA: TGTGCCAGCAGCCCCACGGACAGCTACACCGGGGAGCTGTTTTTT

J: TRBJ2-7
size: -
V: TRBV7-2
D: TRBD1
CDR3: CASSSRRQGTYEQYF
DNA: TGTGCCAGCAGCTCCCGCCGACAGGGTACCTACGAGCAGTACTTC

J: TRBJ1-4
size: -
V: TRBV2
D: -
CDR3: CASSEGTSGEKLFF
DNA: TGTGCCAGCAGTGAAGGAACTTCAGGGGAAAAACTGTTTTTT

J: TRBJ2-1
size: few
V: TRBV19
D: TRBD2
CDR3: CASTPGLAGGGEQFF
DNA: TGTGCCAGTACCCCGGGACTAGCGGGAGGAGGTGAGCAGTTCTTC

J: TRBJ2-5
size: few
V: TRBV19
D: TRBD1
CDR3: CASRGGWETQYF
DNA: TGTGCCAGTAGAGGGGGCTGGGAGACCCAGTACTTC

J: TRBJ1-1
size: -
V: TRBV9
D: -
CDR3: CASSNPNTEAFF
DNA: TGTGCCAGCAGCAACCCGAACACTGAAGCTTTCTTT

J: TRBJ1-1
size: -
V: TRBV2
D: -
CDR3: CAIIMRAGDTEAFF
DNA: TGTGCCATCATCATGAGGGCAGGGGACACTGAAGCTTTCTTT

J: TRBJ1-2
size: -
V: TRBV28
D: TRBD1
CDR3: CASSLWGTGVDGYTF
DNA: TGTGCCAGCAGTTTATGGGGCACAGGGGTAGATGGCTACACCTTC

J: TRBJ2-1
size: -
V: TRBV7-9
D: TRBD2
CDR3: CASSRTSGSVNEQFF
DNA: TGTGCCAGCAGCCGGACTAGCGGGAGTGTCAATGAGCAGTTCTTC

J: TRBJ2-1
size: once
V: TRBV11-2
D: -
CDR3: CASSLGGMAEQFF
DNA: TGTGCCAGCAGCTTAGGTGGTATGGCGGAGCAGTTCTTC

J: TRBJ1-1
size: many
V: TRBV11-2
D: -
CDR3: CASSLDPAHTEAFF
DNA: TGTGCCAGCAGCTTAGACCCGGCACACACTGAAGCTTTCTTT

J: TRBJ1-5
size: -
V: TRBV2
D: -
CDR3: CASSEEGSGNQPQHF
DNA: TGTGCCAGCAGTGAAGAGGGGTCGGGCAATCAGCCCCAGCATTTT

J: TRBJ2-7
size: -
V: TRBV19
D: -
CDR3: CASSTVAGDYEQYF
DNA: TGTGCCAGTAGTACTGTAGCAGGGGACTACGAGCAGTACTTC

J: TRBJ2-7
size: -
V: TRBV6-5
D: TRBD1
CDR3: CASSYENRGHEQYF
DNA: TGTGCCAGCAGTTACGAGAACAGGGGGCACGAGCAGTACTTC

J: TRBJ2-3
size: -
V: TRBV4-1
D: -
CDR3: CASSQDRMKLDTQYF
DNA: TGCGCCAGCAGCCAAGATAGAATGAAACTAGATACGCAGTATTTT

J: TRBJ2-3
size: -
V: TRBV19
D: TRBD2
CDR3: CASSGLAGNTDTQYF
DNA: TGTGCCAGTAGTGGACTAGCGGGAAACACAGATACGCAGTATTTT

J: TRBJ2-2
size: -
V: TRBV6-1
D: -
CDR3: CASSEGLGGTGELFF
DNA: TGTGCCAGCAGTGAAGGGCTAGGCGGGACCGGGGAGCTGTTTTTT

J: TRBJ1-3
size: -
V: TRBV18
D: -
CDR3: CASSPQGKENTIYF
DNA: TGTGCCAGCTCACCACAGGGGAAAGAAAACACCATATATTTT

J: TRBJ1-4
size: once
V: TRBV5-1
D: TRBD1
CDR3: CASSLGQGGDVEKLFF
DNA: TGCGCCAGCAGCTTAGGACAGGGGGGCGATGTAGAAAAACTGTTTTTT

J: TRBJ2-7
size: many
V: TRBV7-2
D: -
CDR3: CASSLFSGPSGEQYF
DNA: TGTGCCAGCAGCTTATTTTCTGGGCCTTCGGGGGAGCAGTACTTC

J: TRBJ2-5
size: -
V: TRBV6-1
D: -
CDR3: CASVPGTHQETQYF
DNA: TGTGCCAGCGTTCCGGGGACCCACCAAGAGACCCAGTACTTC

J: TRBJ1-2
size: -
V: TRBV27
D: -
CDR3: CASSSPRQNGGDGYTF
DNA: TGTGCCAGCAGTTCCCCAAGACAGAACGGCGGGGATGGCTACACCTTC

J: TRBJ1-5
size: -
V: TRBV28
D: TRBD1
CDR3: CASRQGARNQPQHF
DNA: TGTGCCAGCAGGCAGGGGGCACGCAATCAGCCCCAGCATTTT

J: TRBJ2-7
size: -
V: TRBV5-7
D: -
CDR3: CASSLNGTVSSGGTYEQYF
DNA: TGTGCCAGCAGCTTGAATGGGACAGTCTCTAGCGGCGGAACCTACGAGCAGTACTTC

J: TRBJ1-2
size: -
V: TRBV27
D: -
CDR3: CASSLFAGGGYGYTF
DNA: TGTGCCAGCAGTTTATTCGCCGGGGGAGGTTATGGCTACACCTTC

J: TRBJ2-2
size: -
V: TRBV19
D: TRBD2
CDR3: CASTPTSGRTNTGELFF
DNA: TGTGCCAGTACCCCGACTAGCGGGAGGACGAACACCGGGGAGCTGTTTTTT

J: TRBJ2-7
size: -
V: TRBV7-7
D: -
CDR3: CASSLRGEGKRGEQYF
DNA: TGTGCCAGCAGCTTAAGGGGGGAGGGTAAGCGGGGCGAGCAGTACTTC

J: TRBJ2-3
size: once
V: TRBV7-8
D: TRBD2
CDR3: CASSYQRASGSYTDTQYF
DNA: TGTGCCAGCAGCTACCAAAGGGCTAGCGGGAGCTATACAGATACGCAGTATTTT

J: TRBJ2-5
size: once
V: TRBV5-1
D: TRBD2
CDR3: CASTPLAGVQETQYF
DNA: TGCGCCAGCACTCCACTAGCGGGAGTCCAAGAGACCCAGTACTTC

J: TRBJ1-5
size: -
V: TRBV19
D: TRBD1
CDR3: CASRPDRVVGQPQHF
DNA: TGTGCCAGTAGACCTGACAGGGTGGTGGGTCAGCCCCAGCATTTT

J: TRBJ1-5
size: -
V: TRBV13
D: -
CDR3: CASSLGQPNQPQHF
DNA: TGTGCCAGCAGCTTAGGACAGCCCAATCAGCCCCAGCATTTT

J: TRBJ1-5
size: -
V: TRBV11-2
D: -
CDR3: CASSLGRTYTSNQPQHF
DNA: TGTGCCAGCAGCTTAGGTCGGACTTACACCAGCAATCAGCCCCAGCATTTT